These 7 T cell receptor beta chains came from one sample sequenced in a study of beta chain features in type 1 diabetes. Study findings and constraints: TCRB CDR3 length was moderately but significantly reduced in all four CD4+ subsets of Type 1 diabetes patients.

Their antigens remain unidentified. Sequenced material consisted of expressed TCRB transcripts (all of the isolated RNA was reverse transcribed). Method: immunoSEQ multiplex PCR; TCRdb's copy keeps in-frame clones and lacks some. This sample yields hundreds of thousands of clones, of which 14% to 15% are seen a single time; 0.015% belongs to the top ten. Sequenced: naive CD4+ T cells from blood. These receptors all stem from a man aged 18 to 29 with type 1 diabetes.

The chain employs TRBV21-1 and TRBJ2-2; the table's TRBD2 call for D was not verified on the DNA. TRBV21-1 is designated a pseudogene. The CDR3 covers 18 residues. The chain's CDR3 is CASSKGSWGGPPAGELFF. CDR3 bases: TGTGCCAGCAGCAAAGGTTCTTGGGGGGGCCCCCCGGCCGGGGAGCTGTTTTTT.

In its sample, this clone was seen a few times. The chain employs TRBV18 and TRBJ2-3, with 12 nucleotides matching TRBD2. The CDR3 consists of 16 residues. CDR1 is KGHSH and CDR2 is LQKENI in the germline V gene. J was trimmed by 2 bases and V by 3 bases; bases with no gene match: 3. The CDR3 spells CASSPRLAGVTDTQYF. CDR3 DNA: TGTGCCAGCTCACCTAGACTAGCGGGGGTCACAGATACGCAGTATTTT.

This clone appeared a few times. The chain employs TRBV27 and TRBJ2-2, with 7 bases fitting TRBD1. CDR3 size: 16 residues. The V and J ends lost 3 bases and 1 base, in that order; junction bases with no gene match: 5. The germline V gene encodes CDR1 MNHEY and CDR2 SMNVEV (reference sequence). The CDR3 spells CASSFRGFGNTGELFF. CDR3 in DNA: TGTGCCAGCAGTTTCAGGGGGTTCGGGAACACCGGGGAGCTGTTTTTT.

The genes are TRBV18 and TRBJ2-5; 8 positions match TRBD1. This CDR3 has 13 residues. The germline CDR1 and CDR2 sequences are KGHSH and LQKENI. Trimming cost V 8 bases and J 2 bases; bases outside gene matches: 4. This chain's CDR3 is CASQTGVQETQYF. The CDR3 bases are TGTGCCAGCCAGACAGGGGTACAAGAGACCCAGTACTTC.

The chain employs TRBV19 and TRBJ2-3; 7 bases match TRBD2. V dropped 7 bases and J dropped 7; count of bases not matched to a gene: 11. The CDR3 runs to 14 residues. Per the germline V gene, CDR1 is LNHDA and CDR2 is SQIVND (reference sequence). CDR3: CASTKGGSLNTQYF. The CDR3 DNA follows: TGTGCCAGTACCAAGGGAGGGTCTTTGAATACGCAGTATTTT.

The rearrangement links TRBV7-9 to TRBJ2-3, with 12 bases lining up with TRBD2. The germline CDR1 and CDR2 sequences are SEHNR and FQNEAQ (reference sequence). V gave up 4 bases and J gave up 1 base; unmatched junction bases: 3. This CDR3 has 16 residues. The CDR3 nucleotides read TGTGCCAGCAGCTCTTGGACTAGCGGGGGCACAGATACGCAGTATTTT. As protein: CASSSWTSGGTDTQYF. The whole variable domain, filled in from reference TRBV7-9 and TRBJ2-3, reads DTGVSQNPRHKITKRGQNVTFRCDPISEHNRLYWYRQTLGQGPEFLTYFQNEAQLEKSRLLSDRFSAERPKGSFSTLEIQRTEQGDSAMYLCASSSWTSGGTDTQYFGPGTRLTVL.

This clone occurred a few times. The J gene is TRBJ2-5, the V gene TRBV29-1; D gene unclear. Germline values: CDR1 SQVTM, CDR2 ANQGSEA. This CDR3 region has 12 residues. V lost 6 bases and J 2 bases, leaving 10 bases between the germline ends. The CDR3 reads CSVLLSQETQYF. The CDR3 DNA follows: TGCAGCGTCCTCCTCTCTCAAGAGACCCAGTACTTC. Filled out from reference TRBV29-1 and TRBJ2-5, the complete variable domain reads SAVISQKPSRDICQRGTSLTIQCQVDSQVTMMFWYRQQPGQSLTLIATANQGSEATYESGFVIDKFPISRPNLTFSTLTVSNMSPEDSSIYLCSVLLSQETQYFGPGTRLLVL.